The 21 T cell receptor beta chains below come from one sample, sequenced in a study of T-cell memory formation after mild COVID-19. TCRdb reanalysed the 5' RACE reads using MiXCR and keeps one entry per CDR3 protein. Of approximately 260,000 distinct CDR3 sequences listed, more than 15% are singletons. The sequenced material came from PBMCs or a T cell subset sorted from them (not recorded which). The receptors shown here come from a man aged 18 to 35 who had mild COVID-19 (a few samples of this study predate the infection). Cell type and time point are not known.

This clonotype was seen only a few times. CDR3: CASSGQLETEAFF. The CDR3 DNA sequence: TGTGCCAGCAGTGGACAGTTGGAGACTGAAGCTTTCTTT. This sequence joins TRBV12-3 or TRBV12-4 and TRBJ1-1, with D maybe TRBD1 (6 bases). This CDR3 region has 13 residues. V gave up 5 bases and J gave up 5 bases, with 12 bases separating them.

This clonotype was seen a handful of times. The chain links TRBV6-2 or TRBV6-3 to TRBJ2-7, with D perhaps TRBD2 (6 bases). V dropped 4 bases and J dropped 3 bases, with 22 bases sitting between them. The CDR3 is 17 amino acids. Germline CDR1 MNHEY, CDR2 SVGEGT. The CDR3 is CASSFSTPRRGLYEQYV. CDR3 bases: TGTGCCAGCAGTTTCTCGACCCCAAGACGGGGACTCTACGAGCAGTACGTC.

The chain combines TRBV5-1 with TRBJ1-4; 10 nucleotides align to TRBD1. The length of the CDR3 is 15 residues. The J segment lost 8 bases and the V segment lost 2 bases, leaving 6 bases of the junction unmatched. Germline V gives CDR1 SGHRS, CDR2 YFSETQ. The CDR3 DNA reads TGCGCCAGCAGCTTCGAGGGACAGGGGCGGGAAAAACTGTTTTTT. It specifies CASSFEGQGREKLFF. Looking up the rest from reference TRBV5-1 and TRBJ1-4 gives the full variable domain: KAGVTQTPRYLIKTRGQQVTLSCSPISGHRSVSWYQQTPGQGLQFLFEYFSETQRNKGNFPGRFSGRQFSNSRSEMNVSTLELGDSALYLCASSFEGQGREKLFFGSGTQLSVL.

This clonotype was detected a few times. The chain joins TRBV6-5 to TRBJ2-1; 12 nucleotides line up with TRBD2. Germline values: CDR1 MNHEY, CDR2 SVGAGI. The CDR3 length is 16 residues. V lost 0 bases to trimming and J lost 8 bases; unmatched junction nucleotides: 5. The chain's CDR3 is CASSYSRLAGVHEQFF. The CDR3 DNA sequence: TGTGCCAGCAGTTACTCGAGACTAGCGGGGGTCCATGAGCAGTTCTTC.

The V and J genes are TRBV4-3 and TRBJ2-2; D remains ambiguous. V gave up 0 bases and J gave up 7 bases, with 9 bases separating them. CDR3 size: 14 residues. Germline CDR1 is LGHNA and CDR2 is YSLEER. In nucleotides, the CDR3 is TGCGCCAGCAGCCAAGATTTTTTAGTCGGGGAGCTGTTTTTT. Translated, it gives CASSQDFLVGELFF.

The chain carries TRBV19 and TRBJ1-5, with D unresolved. The germline gives CDR1 LNHDA, CDR2 SQIVND (reference sequence). V lost 2 bases, J lost 8 bases, and 7 bases lay in between. The CDR3 has 12 amino acids. The chain's CDR3 is CASSISIEPQHF. DNA of the CDR3: TGTGCCAGTAGTATATCCATCGAGCCCCAGCATTTT.

The gene calls are TRBV4-1 and TRBJ2-1; no clear D. Germline-derived CDR1 and CDR2 are MGHRA and YSYEKL. This CDR3 spans 16 amino acids. The V end was cut by 4 bases, the J end by 8 bases, with 21 bases between. The CDR3 DNA sequence: TGCGCCAGCAGCCCTACCCCGGACCCAGCCCGCCATGAGCAGTTCTTC. Translated: CASSPTPDPARHEQFF.

The CDR3 sequence is CASSLEGRNYGYTF. The CDR3 coding sequence is TGCGCCAGCAGCTTGGAGGGCCGCAACTATGGCTACACCTTC. The rearrangement links TRBV5-1 to TRBJ1-2; no clear D gene. V dropped 0 bases and J dropped 2 bases, with 8 bases sitting between them. The germline V gene has CDR1 SGHRS and CDR2 YFSETQ. This CDR3 has 14 amino acids.

In this sample, this clonotype turned up a few times. The chain uses TRBV7-7 and TRBJ2-5, with 9 bases lining up with TRBD2. The germline V gene encodes CDR1 SSHAT and CDR2 FNYEAQ (reference sequence). The CDR3 is 15 amino acids. Unmatched junction bases numbered 6, after V lost 2 bases and J lost 5 bases. CDR3 coding DNA: TGTGCCAGCAGCTTACGGGGACTAGCAGGGGAGACCCAGTACTTC. As protein: CASSLRGLAGETQYF.

The chain joins TRBV5-1 to TRBJ2-3; tentatively, D is TRBD2 (5 bases). The V and J ends lost 6 bases and 1 base respectively, with 15 bases between them. This CDR3 comprises 15 residues. CDR1 is SGHRS and CDR2 is YFSETQ in the germline V gene. DNA of the CDR3: TGCGCCAGCAACCCAGGTGGGGAGCGCACAGATACGCAGTATTTT. Its translation is CASNPGGERTDTQYF.

V gene TRBV10-3 combines with J gene TRBJ1-1; possibly TRBD1 for D (5 bases). V was clipped by 6 bases and J by 5 bases, with 13 bases between them. Germline CDR1 and CDR2: ENHRY and SYGVKD. The CDR3 sequence is 13 residues long. In nucleotides, the CDR3 is TGTGCCATCAGCTCCAGGGTAGGGACTGAAGCTTTCTTT. It yields the protein CAISSRVGTEAFF.

This clonotype has a handful of counts. V gene TRBV4-1 combines with J gene TRBJ1-2; no clear D. The CDR3 is 14 amino acids. The V gene's germline CDR1 is MGHRA and CDR2 YSYEKL. V lost 0 bases to trimming and J lost 0 bases, with 5 bases between them. DNA for the CDR3: TGCGCCAGCAGCCAAGATAGCACTAACTATGGCTACACCTTC. It translates to CASSQDSTNYGYTF.

This clonotype was observed a few times. This chain links TRBV7-9 with TRBJ2-5; D remains ambiguous. Trimming took off 0 bases at V and 5 bases at J, with 10 bases between the two ends. Germline V gene sequence: CDR1 SEHNR, CDR2 FQNEAQ (reference sequence). CDR3 length equals 14 residues. CDR3 region: CASSLAHLDETQYF. The CDR3 nucleotides read TGTGCCAGCAGCTTAGCACATCTAGACGAGACCCAGTACTTC. The variable domain in full, with the rest retrieved from reference TRBV7-9 and TRBJ2-5, is DTGVSQNPRHKITKRGQNVTFRCDPISEHNRLYWYRQTLGQGPEFLTYFQNEAQLEKSRLLSDRFSAERPKGSFSTLEIQRTEQGDSAMYLCASSLAHLDETQYFGPGTRLLVL.

J is TRBJ1-6 and V is TRBV6-5; unclear D gene. The CDR3 runs 14 residues. The germline CDR1 and CDR2 sequences are MNHEY and SVGAGI. Trimming took 8 bases from V and 0 from J, leaving 8 bases between them. CDR3 DNA: TGTGCCAGCGCGCTAAGCTCCTATAATTCACCCCTCCACTTT. Protein sequence: CASALSSYNSPLHF.

The sample holds a few counts of this clonotype. The V call is TRBV20-1, the J call TRBJ2-1; weak D call: TRBD2 (6 bases). Germline CDR1 is DFQATT and CDR2 is SNEGSKA (reference sequence). The CDR3 has 13 residues. V lost 3 bases to trimming and J lost 10 bases, with 16 bases between them. The CDR3 bases are TGCAGTGCTAGCGGGCAGCGGGTGGGAGAGCAGTTCTTC. It is translated as CSASGQRVGEQFF.

The rearrangement links TRBV3-2 to TRBJ2-3; TRBD2 reflects the table's D call only, with no check against the DNA. TRBV3-2 is noted as a pseudogene. The CDR3 is made up of 18 amino acids. CDR3 nucleotides: TGTGCCAGCAGCCCCCGACGGGCCGCGGGGGGGGGCACAGATACGCAGTATTTT. It yields the protein CASSPRRAAGGGTDTQYF.

In its sample, this clonotype was seen a few times. This rearrangement joins TRBV7-2 to TRBJ2-2; D ambiguous. CDR1 SGHTA and CDR2 FQGNSA come from the germline V gene. V gave up 2 bases and J gave up 5 bases, with 12 bases separating them. The CDR3 has 15 amino acids. The chain's CDR3 is CASSLFPVRTGELFF. The CDR3 DNA reads as TGTGCCAGCAGCTTATTTCCCGTACGAACCGGGGAGCTGTTTTTT. Full variable domain (rest looked up from reference TRBV7-2 and TRBJ2-2): GAGVSQSPSNKVTEKGKDVELRCDPISGHTALYWYRQSLGQGLEFLIYFQGNSAPDKSGLPSDRFSAERTGGSVSTLTIQRTQQEDSAVYLCASSLFPVRTGELFFGEGSRLTVL.

This clonotype showed up just a few times. The V gene is TRBV24-1, the J gene TRBJ2-5; 10 nucleotides line up with TRBD1. Losses at the gene ends were 4 bases for V and 4 bases for J; bases not matched to a gene: 8. This CDR3 comprises 16 residues. Germline V CDR1 and CDR2: KGHDR, SFDVKD. CDR3 sequence (DNA): TGTGCCACCAGTGACCCATCCGGGACAGGGGTAGAGACCCAGTACTTC. Its translation: CATSDPSGTGVETQYF.

The V and J genes are TRBV30 and TRBJ1-6; 10 nucleotides line up with TRBD1. Germline lookup yields CDR1 GTSNPN and CDR2 SVGIG (reference sequence). After removal of 5 bases from V and 12 bases from J, the junction contained 7 bases not matched to a gene. This CDR3 is 13 amino acids long. As DNA, the CDR3 is TGTGCCTGGTCGACAGGGGGCCGTTTACCCCTCCACTTT. This sequence encodes CAWSTGGRLPLHF.

This clonotype was observed many times. The rearrangement links TRBV5-8 to TRBJ2-3, with 10 bases lining up with TRBD2. This CDR3 has 15 amino acids. CDR1 is SGHTS and CDR2 is YDEGEE in the germline V gene. Germline trimming cut 5 bases from V and 6 bases from J; bases unmatched to any gene: 9. In DNA form, the CDR3 reads TGTGCCAGCAGAACGAAGCGGGGGGGTTGGGATACGCAGTATTTT. Translated: CASRTKRGGWDTQYF.

This clonotype showed up just a few times. The chain carries TRBV9 and TRBJ2-7; D tentatively reads TRBD1 or TRBD2 (5 bases each). Looked up from germline, CDR1 is SGDLS and CDR2 is YYNGEE. This CDR3 region has 15 residues. V was clipped by 3 bases and J by 6 bases, with 19 bases between them. The CDR3 DNA sequence: TGTGCCAGCAGCGACGAGGGGCAGGGTAGGTCCGAGCAGTACTTC. It encodes CASSDEGQGRSEQYF.